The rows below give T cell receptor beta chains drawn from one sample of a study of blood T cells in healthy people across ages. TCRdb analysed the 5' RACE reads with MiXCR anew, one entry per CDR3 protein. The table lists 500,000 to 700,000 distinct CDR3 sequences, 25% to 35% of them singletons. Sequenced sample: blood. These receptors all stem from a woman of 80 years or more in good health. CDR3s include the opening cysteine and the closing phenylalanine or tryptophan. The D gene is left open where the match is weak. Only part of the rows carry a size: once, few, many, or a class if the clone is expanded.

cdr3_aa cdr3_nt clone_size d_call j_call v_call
CASTLPGPEGNQPQHF TGTGCCAGCACTTTGCCGGGCCCCGAGGGCAATCAGCCCCAGCATTTT - - TRBJ1-5 TRBV28
CSAMAITEAFF TGCAGTGCTATGGCAATCACTGAAGCTTTCTTT few - TRBJ1-1 TRBV20-1
CSARDRVLQETQYF TGCAGTGCTAGAGATCGTGTACTACAAGAGACCCAGTACTTC few - TRBJ2-5 TRBV20-1
CATSTGDLSSGANVLTF TGTGCCACCAGTACAGGGGACCTGAGCTCTGGGGCCAACGTCCTGACTTTC many TRBD1 TRBJ2-6 TRBV24-1
CASSLGAGGVETQYF TGTGCCAGCAGCTTAGGAGCGGGTGGGGTGGAGACCCAGTACTTC many - TRBJ2-5 TRBV11-2
CAWSVVNEKLFF TGTGCCTGGAGTGTAGTAAATGAAAAACTGTTTTTT many - TRBJ1-4 TRBV30
CGAPGQDSPLHF TGCGGTGCTCCCGGACAGGATTCACCCCTCCACTTT once TRBD1 TRBJ1-6 TRBV20-1
CSAARAFEAFF TGCAGTGCTGCCCGAGCGTTTGAAGCTTTCTTT - - TRBJ1-1 TRBV20-1
CASSLDRGGEQYF TGCGCCAGCAGCTTGGACAGGGGTGGCGAGCAGTACTTC many TRBD1 TRBJ2-7 TRBV5-1
CASSRTGGGLDYNEQFF TGTGCCAGCAGCCGGACTGGCGGGGGCCTGGACTACAATGAGCAGTTCTTC - - TRBJ2-1 TRBV12-3/TRBV12-4
CASSYSKSQESSYEQYF TGTGCCAGCAGTTACTCGAAGAGCCAGGAGAGCTCCTACGAGCAGTACTTC many - TRBJ2-7 TRBV6-2/TRBV6-3
CASSAQGAGGANVLTF TGTGCCAGCAGTGCACAGGGGGCCGGTGGGGCCAACGTCCTGACTTTC many TRBD1 TRBJ2-6 TRBV28
CASQGRGSFYEQYF TGTGCCAGCCAAGGCAGGGGGTCTTTCTACGAGCAGTACTTC few TRBD1 TRBJ2-7 TRBV2
CAWSWGGGSEQYF TGTGCCTGGAGTTGGGGGGGGGGAAGCGAGCAGTACTTC few TRBD2 TRBJ2-7 TRBV30
CSVSVGGADTQYF TGCAGTGTATCGGTGGGGGGGGCAGATACGCAGTATTTT many TRBD2 TRBJ2-3 TRBV20-1
CASRFLGDSPLHF TGTGCCAGTAGGTTTCTAGGGGATTCACCCCTCCACTTT - - TRBJ1-6 TRBV19
CASSAGGEDEKLFF TGTGCCAGCAGTGCAGGGGGCGAAGATGAAAAACTGTTTTTT - TRBD1 TRBJ1-4 TRBV28